Following are 22 T cell receptor beta chains from one sample sequenced in a study of T cells in Graves' hyperthyroidism and ophthalmopathy (dated by TCRdb to about 2019). Receptor amplification or capture employed multiplex PCR. For sequencing, an Illumina HiSeq 2000 was employed. Amplification of TCR beta CDR3 regions was carried out from RNA transcripts. The first round of RT-PCR for the TCR CDR3 was performed with the HTBI primer set and the Qiagen OneStep RT-PCR kit. TCRdb's own reprocessing of the public reads used fastp at Q25 and MiXCR and kept productive beta chains. Rows merge per CDR3 protein into single entries with the most common DNA and genes. The sample table holds about 590,000 distinct CDR3 sequences, of which 15% to 18% were seen once. Clones ranked in the top ten supply under 7.5% of the sample. The specimen sequenced was blood. The receptors were gathered from a woman under 40 with Graves' hyperthyroidism.

This clonotype was counted many times. V gene TRBV2 combines with J gene TRBJ2-1; 7 positions agree with TRBD1. This CDR3 contains 13 residues. Germline-derived CDR1 and CDR2 are SNHLY and FYNNEI. J lost 4 bases, V lost 9 bases, and 6 bases had no gene match. The CDR3 loop is CASSQGIYNEQFF. In DNA, the CDR3 is TGTGCCAGTTCACAGGGGATATACAATGAGCAGTTCTTC.

For this clonotype: One end of the junction fails to match germline, which may point to a read error. This chain connects TRBV18 to TRBJ1-1; D may be TRBD1 (6 bases). This CDR3 comprises 13 residues. Germline lookup yields CDR1 KGHSH and CDR2 LQKENI. The CDR3 nucleotides are TGTACCAGCTCACGGACAGAAAACACTGAAGCTTTCTTT. Translated: CTSSRTENTEAFF.

This clonotype was counted between two and nine times. The V call is TRBV20-1, the J call TRBJ1-5; D is unclear. Deletions cut 7 bases from V and 2 bases from J, with 12 bases between. Germline-derived CDR1 and CDR2 are DFQATT and SNEGSKA (reference sequence). This CDR3 has 13 amino acids. The CDR3 bases are TGCAGTGTATCGCCCCTTGGCAATCAGCCCCAGCATTTT. Translating gives CSVSPLGNQPQHF.

The J gene is TRBJ2-7, the V gene TRBV19; TRBD1 agrees at 11 bases. The ends lost 9 bases at V and 2 bases at J; junction bases unmatched: 3. Germline CDR1 and CDR2: LNHDA and SQIVND (reference sequence). CDR3 length equals 13 residues. CDR3 in amino acids: CASAGQGAYEQYF. The CDR3 DNA sequence: TGTGCCAGCGCGGGACAGGGGGCCTACGAGCAGTACTTC.

In its sample, this clonotype was seen a few times. This chain links TRBV20-1 with TRBJ2-7; TRBD2 might be the D (6 bases). Trimming took off 8 bases at V and 1 base at J, with 15 bases between the two ends. This CDR3 has 13 residues. Per the germline V gene, CDR1 is DFQATT and CDR2 is SNEGSKA (reference sequence). The CDR3: CSSLSGTSYEQYF. The CDR3 coding sequence is TGCAGTTCACTGTCCGGGACTTCCTACGAGCAGTACTTC.

This chain uses TRBV27 with TRBJ2-6; TRBD1 is a possible D gene (7 bases). Between the trimmed V and J ends, which lost 6 bases and 0 bases, there was a span of 12 bases. Germline CDR1 reads MNHEY; CDR2 reads SMNVEV (reference sequence). The CDR3 is 16 residues long. The CDR3 bases are TGTGCCAGCAGGCGGGACAGTTTCTCTGGGGCCAACGTCCTGACTTTC. Encoded protein: CASRRDSFSGANVLTF. Together with reference TRBV27 and TRBJ2-6, the CDR3 gives the full variable domain: EAQVTQNPRYLITVTGKKLTVTCSQNMNHEYMSWYRQDPGLGLRQIYYSMNVEVTDKGDVPEGYKVSRKEKRNFPLILESPSPNQTSLYFCASRRDSFSGANVLTFGAGSRLTVL.

In this sample, this clonotype turned up once. The chain combines TRBV28 with TRBJ2-3; D gene ambiguous. This CDR3 comprises 13 residues. Germline values: CDR1 MDHEN, CDR2 SYDVKM. Trimming left V 7 bases short and J 5 bases short, with 13 bases between. The CDR3: CASNTNSRDTQYF. CDR3 nucleotide sequence: TGTGCCAGCAATACTAACTCGCGAGATACGCAGTATTTT.

The sample holds many counts of this clonotype. The chain is built from TRBV11-2 and TRBJ1-2; tentative D call: TRBD1 (6 bases). The V end lost 2 bases, the J end lost 4 bases, and 20 bases lay between the germline ends. Germline CDR1 is SGHAT and CDR2 is FQNNGV. CDR3 length equals 17 residues. Here the CDR3 reads CASSLSSLGANLYGYTF. CDR3 DNA: TGTGCCAGCAGCTTATCGTCATTGGGGGCTAACCTCTATGGCTACACCTTC. Supplemented by reference TRBV11-2 and TRBJ1-2, the full variable domain reads EAGVAQSPRYKIIEKRQSVAFWCNPISGHATLYWYQQILGQGPKLLIQFQNNGVVDDSQLPKDRFSAERLKGVDSTLKIQPAKLEDSAVYLCASSLSSLGANLYGYTFGSGTRLTVV.

This clonotype has at least ten counts. The chain links TRBV24-1 to TRBJ2-7, with 7 bases aligning to TRBD2. In germline, CDR1 is KGHDR, CDR2 SFDVKD. Germline trimming cut 9 bases from V and 4 bases from J; bases unmatched to any gene: 14. The CDR3 loop spans 15 amino acids. CDR3 nucleotide sequence: TGTGCCACCGCCACAGTCGGGAGGTTTAAGTACGAGCAGTACTTC. Translating it yields CATATVGRFKYEQYF.

This chain connects TRBV27 to TRBJ2-1; D not resolved. The V gene's germline CDR1 is MNHEY and CDR2 SMNVEV (reference sequence). This CDR3 has 11 residues. Trimming shortened V by 6 bases and J by 14 bases, and 14 bases separated the two germline ends. The chain's CDR3 is CASRFGRWEFF. The CDR3 DNA reads TGTGCCAGCAGGTTTGGGCGTTGGGAGTTCTTC.

This clonotype was counted a few times. Sequence at one end of the junction differs from germline and may be a read error. The chain joins TRBV24-1 to TRBJ1-5; 10 bases are shared with TRBD1. The CDR3 spans 16 residues. Per germline, CDR1 KGHDR and CDR2 SFDVKD. CDR3 loop: CATSVQGQGQNQPRHF. In nucleotides, the CDR3 is TGTGCCACCAGTGTCCAGGGACAGGGGCAAAATCAGCCCCGGCATTTT.

This clonotype was counted many times. The chain carries TRBV11-3 and TRBJ2-1; 7 positions agree with TRBD1. The junction had 3 bases not matched to a gene; V was cut back by 4 bases and J by 0 bases. The CDR3 extends over 15 amino acids. Germline V gene data show CDR1 as SGHNT and CDR2 as YENEEA. CDR3 coding DNA: TGTGCCAGCAGCTCACAGGGGAGCTCCTACAATGAGCAGTTCTTC. This codes for CASSSQGSSYNEQFF. The full variable domain, its missing parts supplied by reference TRBV11-3 and TRBJ2-1, is EAGVVQSPRYKIIEKKQPVAFWCNPISGHNTLYWYLQNLGQGPELLIRYENEEAVDDSQLPKDRFSAERLKGVDSTLKIQPAELGDSAVYLCASSSQGSSYNEQFFGPGTRLTVL.

This clonotype showed up just a few times. This chain links TRBV5-1 with TRBJ1-2; no clear D gene. Trimming removed 1 base at V and 4 bases at J, with 11 bases between. This CDR3 has 14 amino acids. Germline V gene lookup returns CDR1 SGHRS and CDR2 YFSETQ. DNA for the CDR3: TGCGCCAGCAGCTTGAGCACCTCCTCCTATGGCTACACCTTC. Its translation is CASSLSTSSYGYTF.

This clonotype was observed a few times. The chain joins TRBV13 to TRBJ2-7; D might be TRBD1 or TRBD2, each matching 5 bases. V gave up 2 bases and J gave up 0 bases, with 14 bases separating them. Germline V gene data show CDR1 as PRHDT and CDR2 as FYEKMQ (reference sequence). The CDR3 runs 16 residues. CDR3 amino acids: CASSLLGDELSYEQYF. The CDR3 bases are TGTGCCAGCAGCTTATTAGGGGACGAGCTCTCCTACGAGCAGTACTTC.

This clonotype was counted at least ten times. The chain couples TRBV2 to TRBJ2-2; 7 bases map to TRBD2. Germline loops: CDR1 SNHLY, CDR2 FYNNEI. Trimming cost V 7 bases and J 1 base; bases outside gene matches: 15. The CDR3 has 18 amino acids. CDR3: CASMSFHLTSENTGELFF. The CDR3 region has the DNA TGTGCCAGCATGTCTTTTCATCTAACTAGCGAGAACACCGGGGAGCTGTTTTTT.

Many counts were recorded for this clonotype. The chain links TRBV7-2 to TRBJ2-3; 11 nucleotides agree with TRBD2. V trimming: 3 bases; J trimming: 4 bases; junction bases outside the gene matches: 9. The CDR3 is 17 amino acids. Germline CDR1 SGHTA, CDR2 FQGNSA. The CDR3 here is CASSFLAGGRTADTQYF. The CDR3, as DNA: TGTGCCAGCAGCTTTCTAGCGGGAGGAAGGACTGCAGATACGCAGTATTTT.

This clonotype was counted ten times or more. The chain is built from TRBV11-2 and TRBJ2-7; 11 bases line up with TRBD2. The length of the CDR3 is 15 residues. Germline V CDR1 and CDR2: SGHAT, FQNNGV. V dropped 1 base and J dropped 6; count of bases not matched to a gene: 5. The CDR3 DNA reads as TGTGCCAGCAGCTTAGTATTAGCGGGAGGGGGCGAGCAGTACTTC. Its protein is CASSLVLAGGGEQYF.

The rearrangement links TRBV20-1 to TRBJ2-1; 11 nucleotides match TRBD2. Per germline, CDR1 DFQATT and CDR2 SNEGSKA (reference sequence). The CDR3 spans 17 residues. The junction had 12 bases not matched to a gene; V was cut back by 4 bases and J by 4 bases. CDR3 DNA sequence: TGCAGTGCTATGTGGGCTAGCGGGAGGAAGGTTTACAATGAGCAGTTCTTC. As protein: CSAMWASGRKVYNEQFF.

This clonotype was detected a few times. The chain uses TRBV5-5 and TRBJ2-4, with no clear D. Germline loops: CDR1 SGHKS, CDR2 YYEKEE (reference sequence). The CDR3 runs to 20 residues. V was shortened by 0 bases and J by 0 bases, with 22 bases between the two germline ends. CDR3 in amino acids: CASSLVPRSKSFLAKNIQYF. The CDR3 region has the DNA TGTGCCAGCAGCTTGGTTCCCAGGTCTAAGTCTTTTCTAGCCAAAAACATTCAGTACTTC.

This clonotype was counted many times. The chain couples TRBV5-8 to TRBJ2-7; 9 nucleotides align to TRBD1. The V and J ends lost 4 bases and 3 bases, in that order; junction bases with no gene match: 2. This CDR3 has 13 amino acids. The germline gives CDR1 SGHTS, CDR2 YDEGEE. The CDR3, as DNA: TGTGCCAGCAGCGTGGACAGGGGCTACGAGCAGTACTTC. Protein: CASSVDRGYEQYF.

The chain has TRBV19 and TRBJ2-7; D not resolved. CDR1 LNHDA and CDR2 SQIVND come from the germline V gene (reference sequence). The length of the CDR3 is 13 residues. V gave up 5 bases and J gave up 2 bases, with 10 bases separating them. Here the CDR3 reads CASSLGKTYEQYF. The CDR3 DNA follows: TGTGCCAGTAGTTTAGGGAAGACCTACGAGCAGTACTTC.

As for this clonotype: A read error may explain this, as a much larger clone is one base away. This rearrangement joins TRBV18 to TRBJ1-1; 7 nucleotides align to TRBD1. From germline, CDR1 is KGHSH and CDR2 LQKENI. Trimming cost V 9 bases and J 0 bases; bases outside gene matches: 7. CDR3 length: 14 amino acids. The DNA for the CDR3 is TGTGCCAGACCATCTACAGGGGTGAACACTGAAGCTTTCTTT. It translates to CARPSTGVNTEAFF.